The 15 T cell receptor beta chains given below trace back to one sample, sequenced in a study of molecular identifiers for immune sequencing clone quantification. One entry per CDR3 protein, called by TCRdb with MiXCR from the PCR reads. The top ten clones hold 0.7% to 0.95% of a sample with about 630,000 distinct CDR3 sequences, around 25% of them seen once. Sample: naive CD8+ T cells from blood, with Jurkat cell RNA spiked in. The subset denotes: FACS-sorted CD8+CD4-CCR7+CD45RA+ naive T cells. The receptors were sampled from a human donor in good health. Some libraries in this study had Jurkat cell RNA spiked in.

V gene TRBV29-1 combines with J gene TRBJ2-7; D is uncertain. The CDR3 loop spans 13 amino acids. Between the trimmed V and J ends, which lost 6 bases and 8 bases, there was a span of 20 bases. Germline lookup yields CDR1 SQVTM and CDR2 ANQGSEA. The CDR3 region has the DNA TGCAGCGTGTGGACGGAGTCCCTCAATCAGCAGTACTTC. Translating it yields CSVWTESLNQQYF.

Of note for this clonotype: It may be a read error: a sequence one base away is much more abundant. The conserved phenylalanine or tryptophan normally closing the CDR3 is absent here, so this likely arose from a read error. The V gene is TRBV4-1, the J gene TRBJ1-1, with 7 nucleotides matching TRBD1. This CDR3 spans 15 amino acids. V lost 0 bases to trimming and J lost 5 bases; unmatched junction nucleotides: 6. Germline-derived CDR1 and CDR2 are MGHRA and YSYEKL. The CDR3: CASSQERQGGTEAFL. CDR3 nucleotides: TGCGCCAGCAGCCAAGAACGACAGGGTGGTACTGAAGCTTTCCTT.

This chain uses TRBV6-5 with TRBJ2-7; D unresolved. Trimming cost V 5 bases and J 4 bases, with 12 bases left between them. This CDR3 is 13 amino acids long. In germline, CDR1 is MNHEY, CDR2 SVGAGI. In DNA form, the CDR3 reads TGTGCCAGCAGTCACCACACCGGGTACGAGCAGTACTTC. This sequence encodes CASSHHTGYEQYF.

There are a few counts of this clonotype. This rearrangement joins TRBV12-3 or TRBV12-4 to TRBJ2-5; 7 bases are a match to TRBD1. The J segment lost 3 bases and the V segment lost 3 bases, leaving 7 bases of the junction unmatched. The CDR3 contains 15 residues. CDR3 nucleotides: TGTGCCAGCAGTTTGCAAGACAGGGCGGAAGAGACCCAGTACTTC. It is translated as CASSLQDRAEETQYF.

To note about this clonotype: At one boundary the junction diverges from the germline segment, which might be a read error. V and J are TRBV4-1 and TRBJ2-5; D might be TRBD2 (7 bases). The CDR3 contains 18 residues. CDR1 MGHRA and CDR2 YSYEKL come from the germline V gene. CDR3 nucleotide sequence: TGCGCCAGCAGCCAAGTCCACGGGGGGTCCGGACAGCAAGAGCCCCAGTACTTC. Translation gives CASSQVHGGSGQQEPQYF.

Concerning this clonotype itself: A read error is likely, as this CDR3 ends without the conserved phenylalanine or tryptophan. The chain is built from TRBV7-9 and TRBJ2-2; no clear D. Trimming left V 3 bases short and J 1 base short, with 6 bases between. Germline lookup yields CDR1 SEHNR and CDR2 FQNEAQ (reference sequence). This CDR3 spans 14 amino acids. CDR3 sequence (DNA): TGTGCCAGCAGCTTTGCAGGGAACACCGGGGAGCTGTTTTCT. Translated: CASSFAGNTGELFS.

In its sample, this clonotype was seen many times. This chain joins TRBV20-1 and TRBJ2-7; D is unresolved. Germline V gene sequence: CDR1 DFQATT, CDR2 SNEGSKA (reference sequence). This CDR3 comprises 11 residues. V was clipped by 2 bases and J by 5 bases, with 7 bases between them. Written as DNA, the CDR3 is TGCAGTGCTAGACTCCCCCACGAGCAGTACTTC. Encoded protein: CSARLPHEQYF.

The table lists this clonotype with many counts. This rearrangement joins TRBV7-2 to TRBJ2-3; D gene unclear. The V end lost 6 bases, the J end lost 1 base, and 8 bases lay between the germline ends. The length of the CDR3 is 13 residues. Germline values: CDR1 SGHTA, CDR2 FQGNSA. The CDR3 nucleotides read TGTGCCAGCAGAACAGTCGGCACAGATACGCAGTATTTT. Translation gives CASRTVGTDTQYF.

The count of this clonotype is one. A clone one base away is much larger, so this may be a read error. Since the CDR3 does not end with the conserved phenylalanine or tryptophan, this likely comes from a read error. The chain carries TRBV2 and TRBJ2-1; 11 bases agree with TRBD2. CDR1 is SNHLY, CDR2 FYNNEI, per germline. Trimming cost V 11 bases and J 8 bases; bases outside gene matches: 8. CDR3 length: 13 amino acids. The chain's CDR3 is CAGRLAGRDEQFL. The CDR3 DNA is TGTGCCGGAAGACTAGCGGGAAGGGATGAGCAGTTCCTC.

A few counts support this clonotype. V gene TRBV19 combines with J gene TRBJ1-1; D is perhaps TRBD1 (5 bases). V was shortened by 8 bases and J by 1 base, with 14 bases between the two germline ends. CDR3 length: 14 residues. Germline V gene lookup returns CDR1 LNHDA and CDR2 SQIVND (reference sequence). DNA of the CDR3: TGTGCCAGTTCCGAGCGGGACGAGAACACTGAAGCTTTCTTT. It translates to CASSERDENTEAFF.

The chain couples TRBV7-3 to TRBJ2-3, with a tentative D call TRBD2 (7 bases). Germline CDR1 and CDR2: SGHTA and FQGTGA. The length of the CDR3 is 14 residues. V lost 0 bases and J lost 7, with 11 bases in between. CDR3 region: CASSLTGGTNTQYF. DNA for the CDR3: TGTGCCAGCAGCTTAACGGGGGGGACAAATACGCAGTATTTT.

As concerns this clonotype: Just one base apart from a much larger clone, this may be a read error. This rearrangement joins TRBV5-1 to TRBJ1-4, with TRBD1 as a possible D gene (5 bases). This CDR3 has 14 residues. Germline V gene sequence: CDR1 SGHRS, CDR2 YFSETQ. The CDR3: CASSLDGADEELFF. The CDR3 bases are TGCGCCAGCAGCTTGGACGGGGCGGATGAAGAACTGTTTTTT. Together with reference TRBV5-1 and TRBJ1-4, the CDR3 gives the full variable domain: KAGVTQTPRYLIKTRGQQVTLSCSPISGHRSVSWYQQTPGQGLQFLFEYFSETQRNKGNFPGRFSGRQFSNSRSEMNVSTLELGDSALYLCASSLDGADEELFFGSGTQLSVL.

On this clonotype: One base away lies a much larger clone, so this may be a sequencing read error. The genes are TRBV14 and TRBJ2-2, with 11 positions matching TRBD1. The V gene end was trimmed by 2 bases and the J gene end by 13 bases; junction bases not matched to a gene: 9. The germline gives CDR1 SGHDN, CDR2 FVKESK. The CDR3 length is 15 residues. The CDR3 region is CASSQFGQGATGLFF. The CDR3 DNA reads TGTGCCAGCAGCCAATTTGGACAGGGGGCGACGGGGCTGTTTTTT. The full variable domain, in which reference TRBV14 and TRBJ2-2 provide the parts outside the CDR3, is EAGVTQFPSHSVIEKGQTVTLRCDPISGHDNLYWYRRVMGKEIKFLLHFVKESKQDESGMPNNRFLAERTGGTYSTLKVQPAELEDSGVYFCASSQFGQGATGLFFGEGSRLTVL.

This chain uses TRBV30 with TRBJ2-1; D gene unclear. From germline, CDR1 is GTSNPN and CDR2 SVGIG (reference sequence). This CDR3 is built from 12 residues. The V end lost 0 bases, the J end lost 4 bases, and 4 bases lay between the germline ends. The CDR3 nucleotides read TGTGCCTGGAGTGTGGGTTACAATGAGCAGTTCTTC. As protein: CAWSVGYNEQFF.

DNA of the CDR3: TGTGCCACCAGTGATCCCACTCAGGGGTACCCAGATACGCAGTATTTT. This translates into CATSDPTQGYPDTQYF. The chain links TRBV24-1 to TRBJ2-3; possible D gene TRBD1, 6 bases. The CDR3 totals 16 residues. The V and J ends lost 3 bases and 4 bases respectively, with 16 bases between them. Germline V CDR1 and CDR2: KGHDR, SFDVKD.